The clone carrying this TCR beta chain was recorded once. Its antigen is currently unknown. This record comes from a study of PD-L1 blockade in urothelial cancer. TCRdb keeps only in-frame clones here, not all; method: immunoSEQ multiplex PCR. The repertoire holds 53,000 or so clones, with about 86% as singletons. Findings of the study overall: Durable benefit was linked to greater 3-week expansion of tumor-associated blood clones. TCR clonality was measured in pretreatment peripheral blood. Clonality below the median predicted better survival.

Germline-derived CDR1 and CDR2 are LNHDA and SQIVND (reference sequence). V was shortened by 7 bases and J by 0 bases, with 25 bases between the two germline ends. The CDR3 contains 19 residues. The starting material was PBMCs, obtained around atezolizumab (anti-PD-L1) treatment. This TCR was recovered from a man between 60 and 70 years old with urothelial cancer. This chain uses TRBV19 with TRBJ1-5, with TRBD1 as a possible D gene (6 bases). CDR3 sequence: CASIELGGPGTHSNQPQHF. The CDR3 coding sequence is TGTGCCAGTATTGAATTGGGGGGGCCAGGTACTCATAGCAATCAGCCCCAGCATTTT.